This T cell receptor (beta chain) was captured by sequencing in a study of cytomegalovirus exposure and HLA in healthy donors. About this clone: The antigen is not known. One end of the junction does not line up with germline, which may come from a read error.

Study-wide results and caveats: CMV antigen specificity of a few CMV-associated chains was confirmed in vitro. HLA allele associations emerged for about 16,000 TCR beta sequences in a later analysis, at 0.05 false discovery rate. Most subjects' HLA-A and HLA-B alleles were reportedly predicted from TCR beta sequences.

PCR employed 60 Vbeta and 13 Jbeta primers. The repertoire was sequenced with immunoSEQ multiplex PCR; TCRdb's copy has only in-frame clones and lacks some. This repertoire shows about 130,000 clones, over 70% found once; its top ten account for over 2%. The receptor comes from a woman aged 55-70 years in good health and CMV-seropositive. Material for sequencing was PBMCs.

The CDR3 region is CSVGTGKQPQHF. The CDR3 nucleotides read TGCAGCGTTGGGACAGGCAAGCAGCCCCAGCATTTT. The chain employs TRBV29-1 and TRBJ1-5; 7 bases map to TRBD1. There are 12 residues in the CDR3. In germline, CDR1 is SQVTM, CDR2 ANQGSEA.